This T cell receptor (beta chain) stems from a study of T-cell memory formation after mild COVID-19. Study-level results: Among contracting clones, CD4+ were mainly CM/EM and CD8+ enriched in EMRA. In second-wave clones peaking day 37, SARS-CoV-2 specificity remained unconfirmed.

This clonotype was detected a few times. The antigen is undetermined. In TCRdb, the 5' RACE reads were re-called with MiXCR into one record per CDR3 protein. The repertoire holds about 430,000 distinct CDR3 sequences, around 24% seen once, with around 9.5% in the top ten. The source material was PBMCs or a T cell subset sorted from them (not recorded which). This receptor was identified in an adult woman who had mild COVID-19 (a few samples of this study predate the infection). Cell type and time point are not known.

The DNA of the CDR3 is TGTGCCAGCAGTTTTGGGGGCACTGGAAACACCATATATTTT. Residues: CASSFGGTGNTIYF. This chain joins TRBV12-3 or TRBV12-4 and TRBJ1-3; a possible D gene is TRBD1 (6 bases). The CDR3 has 14 amino acids. V lost 3 bases to trimming and J lost 2 bases, with 8 bases between them.